Below are 8 T cell receptor beta chains sequenced from a single sample in a study of Graves' ophthalmopathy and Graves' hyperthyroidism (dated by TCRdb to 2017 to 2018). Sequencing was carried out with an Illumina HiSeq 2000. TCR beta CDR3 regions were amplified from RNA transcripts for repertoire sequencing. A first-round RT-PCR used HTBI primers with the Qiagen OneStep RT-PCR kit, followed by a second-round multiplex PCR, size selection and purification. Using fastp at Q25 and MiXCR, TCRdb reprocessed the public reads and kept productive beta chains. Rows are unified per CDR3 protein, each entry keeping the most common DNA and genes. A total of 350,000 to 400,000 distinct CDR3 sequences appear in this sample, approximately 15% of them only once. Around 6.6% of the sample comes from the top ten. The sequenced sample consisted of peripheral blood. The receptors were sampled from a young woman with stable Graves' hyperthyroidism. Donor details come from another sample of the same person, matched by shared clones.

At least ten counts were recorded for this clonotype. The chain couples TRBV19 to TRBJ2-7; TRBD1 matches at 9 bases. The CDR3 contains 13 residues. CDR1 is LNHDA, CDR2 SQIVND, per germline (reference sequence). The V gene end was trimmed by 8 bases and the J gene end by 2 bases; junction bases not matched to a gene: 4. The CDR3 DNA is TGTGCCAGTGGGACAGGGAGTACCTACGAGCAGTACTTC. It encodes CASGTGSTYEQYF.

The chain joins TRBV6-1 to TRBJ1-2; TRBD1 matches 9 bases. CDR1 MNHNS and CDR2 SASEGT come from the germline V gene. J gave up 8 bases and V 6 bases, and 10 bases lay outside the gene matches. The CDR3 totals 14 residues. Here the CDR3 reads CASRSRDRVGGYTF. CDR3 sequence (DNA): TGTGCCAGCAGGAGCCGGGACAGGGTTGGCGGCTACACCTTC.

This clonotype was seen repeatedly, ten times or more. The chain is built from TRBV7-3 and TRBJ1-1, with 9 bases aligning to TRBD1. V lost 5 bases, J lost 2 bases, and 18 bases stayed unmatched. CDR3 length: 19 residues. Germline V gives CDR1 SGHTA, CDR2 FQGTGA. This chain's CDR3 is CASSNHPGQGSRDNTEAFF. CDR3 sequence (DNA): TGTGCCAGCAGCAACCACCCGGGACAGGGATCTAGGGATAACACTGAAGCTTTCTTT.

There are many counts of this clonotype. The gene calls are TRBV5-1 and TRBJ1-1; maybe TRBD1 (5 bases). Germline V gives CDR1 SGHRS, CDR2 YFSETQ. There are 15 residues in the CDR3. Trimming removed 4 bases at V and 0 bases at J, with 13 bases between. The CDR3 coding sequence is TGCGCCAGCAGCGGGGACGGGAATATGAACACTGAAGCTTTCTTT. This translates into CASSGDGNMNTEAFF.

This clonotype was recorded a few times. The chain is built from TRBV5-1 and TRBJ2-7; 10 nucleotides align to TRBD1. There are 16 residues in the CDR3. V was clipped by 2 bases and J by 2 bases; unmatched bases: 7. Per germline, CDR1 SGHRS and CDR2 YFSETQ. CDR3 nucleotides: TGCGCCAGCAGCTTAAACCGGGACAGGGGCACCTACGAGCAGTACTTC. Amino acid sequence: CASSLNRDRGTYEQYF.

In this sample, this clonotype turned up many times. The chain carries TRBV19 and TRBJ1-1; 9 positions agree with TRBD1. J lost 0 bases, V lost 3 bases, and 5 bases had no gene match. The CDR3 consists of 16 residues. Germline-derived CDR1 and CDR2 are LNHDA and SQIVND (reference sequence). CDR3 residues: CASSIGDRAMNTEAFF. The DNA of the CDR3 is TGTGCCAGTAGTATTGGGGACAGGGCAATGAACACTGAAGCTTTCTTT.

The chain links TRBV11-1 to TRBJ2-7; D uncertain. CDR1 and CDR2 (germline): SGHAT, FQDESV (reference sequence). CDR3 length: 14 residues. Trimming removed 1 base from V and 6 bases from J, with 13 bases in between. CDR3 coding DNA: TGTGCCAGCAGCTTAGAAGGGCCCCTCGCCGAGCAGTACTTC. Translation gives CASSLEGPLAEQYF.

This clonotype occurred many times. The chain recombines TRBV20-1 with TRBJ2-5, with D perhaps matching TRBD1 (5 bases). The V end was cut by 7 bases, the J end by 2 bases, with 5 bases between. Per germline, CDR1 DFQATT and CDR2 SNEGSKA (reference sequence). The CDR3 runs to 10 residues. CDR3 region: CSGQQETQYF. CDR3 bases: TGCAGTGGACAGCAAGAGACCCAGTACTTC.